Below are 15 T cell receptor beta chains sequenced from a single sample in a study of cytomegalovirus exposure and HLA in healthy donors (dated by TCRdb to the late 2010s). Libraries were constructed by the immunoSEQ multiplex PCR assay. The multiplex PCR relied on a mix of 60 forward primers for TCR Vbeta segments and 13 reverse primers for TCR Jbeta segments. Imported from immuneACCESS, the table was reduced by TCRdb to in-frame sequences with V and J called. These copies leave out some clones; in studies compared against another copy, an unresolved V gene accounts for under half, and the cause of the remainder is not known. Across this sample there are 55,000 to 75,000 clones, with just under 75% seen only once. The ten largest clonotypes hold about 6.8% of the sample. The sample consisted of PBMCs. All receptors come from a man aged 30 to 45 in good health and CMV-seropositive.

The genes are TRBV6-5 and TRBJ2-5, with D uncertain. The V end was cut by 0 bases, the J end by 4 bases, with 6 bases between. Germline values: CDR1 MNHEY, CDR2 SVGAGI. The CDR3 runs to 13 residues. The CDR3 region is CASSYSSRETQYF. The CDR3 bases are TGTGCCAGCAGTTACTCGAGTAGAGAGACCCAGTACTTC.

This chain uses TRBV27 with TRBJ2-6, with D unclear. The CDR3 is 15 residues long. V was pared by 3 bases and J by 1 base, with 7 bases between. Germline CDR1 is MNHEY and CDR2 is SMNVEV (reference sequence). In nucleotides, the CDR3 is TGTGCCAGCAGTTTTGATCGGTCTGGGGCCAACGTCCTGACTTTC. It yields the protein CASSFDRSGANVLTF. The variable domain in full, with the rest retrieved from reference TRBV27 and TRBJ2-6, is EAQVTQNPRYLITVTGKKLTVTCSQNMNHEYMSWYRQDPGLGLRQIYYSMNVEVTDKGDVPEGYKVSRKEKRNFPLILESPSPNQTSLYFCASSFDRSGANVLTFGAGSRLTVL.

This chain links TRBV4-2 with TRBJ1-2; 7 nucleotides agree with TRBD1. Germline CDR1 LGHNA, CDR2 YNFKEQ. The V segment lost 0 bases and the J segment 5 bases; nucleotides outside the gene matches: 18. The CDR3 is 19 amino acids. The CDR3 DNA sequence: TGTGCCAGCAGCCAAGATTTGACCAGACAGGGAAGGGATCTTTATGGCTACACCTTC. Amino acid sequence: CASSQDLTRQGRDLYGYTF.

The CDR3: CASSQDPANTDTQYF. CDR3 nucleotide sequence: TGCGCCAGCAGCCAAGATCCAGCGAACACAGATACGCAGTATTTT. This chain joins TRBV4-3 and TRBJ2-3; D is unresolved. The length of the CDR3 is 15 residues. Trimming pared 0 bases from V and 2 bases from J, leaving 9 bases between. Germline V lookup: CDR1 LGHNA, CDR2 YSLEER.

This sequence joins TRBV7-2 and TRBJ2-7, with D perhaps matching TRBD1 (6 bases). The CDR3 extends over 14 amino acids. Germline V CDR1 and CDR2: SGHTA, FQGNSA. V lost 3 bases and J lost 4, with 13 bases in between. As DNA, the CDR3 is TGTGCCAGCAGCTTTAGGACAGATTTATACGAGCAGTACTTC. It encodes CASSFRTDLYEQYF.

V usage is TRBV4-1 and J usage is TRBJ2-1, with 11 bases matching TRBD2. V dropped 5 bases and J dropped 5; count of bases not matched to a gene: 5. CDR1 MGHRA and CDR2 YSYEKL come from the germline V gene. This CDR3 is 15 amino acids long. This CDR3 reads CASSSGTSGDNEQFF. CDR3 bases: TGCGCCAGCAGCTCCGGGACTAGCGGCGACAATGAGCAGTTCTTC.

The chain has TRBV18 and TRBJ2-2, with D perhaps matching TRBD2 (6 bases). Per the germline V gene, CDR1 is KGHSH and CDR2 is LQKENI. The ends were cut back, 3 bases at V and 5 bases at J, with 7 bases in the middle. The CDR3 has 13 amino acids. CDR3 in amino acids: CASSPRGTGELFF. In DNA, the CDR3 is TGTGCCAGCTCACCCCGGGGGACCGGGGAGCTGTTTTTT.

The V gene is TRBV25-1, the J gene TRBJ2-5; TRBD2 agrees at 8 bases. Germline V CDR1 and CDR2: MGHDK, SYGVNS. This CDR3 spans 15 amino acids. The V segment lost 1 base and the J segment 5 bases; nucleotides outside the gene matches: 6. The CDR3, as DNA: TGTGCCAGCAGTGAATCGGGGGGGGTGAGGGAGACCCAGTACTTC. It translates to CASSESGGVRETQYF.

This clone has just a few counts. This chain uses TRBV27 with TRBJ1-6; 10 bases line up with TRBD1. V shed 5 bases, J shed 14 bases, and the junction held 9 bases outside the gene matches. This CDR3 comprises 14 residues. The germline CDR1 and CDR2 sequences are MNHEY and SMNVEV (reference sequence). Here the CDR3 DNA reads TGTGCCAGCAGTCAAGACAGGGGGCTTGCGTCCCTCCACTTT. It codes for CASSQDRGLASLHF.

The chain recombines TRBV4-2 with TRBJ2-1; D is uncertain. The CDR3 covers 13 residues. Germline CDR1 LGHNA, CDR2 YNFKEQ. Deletions cut 4 bases from V and 6 bases from J, with 10 bases between. The CDR3 spells CASSLMAGNEQFF. As DNA, the CDR3 is TGTGCCAGCAGCCTTATGGCAGGCAATGAGCAGTTCTTC.

The rearrangement uses TRBV5-4 and TRBJ2-2; tentatively, D is TRBD2 (5 bases). The CDR3 is 14 amino acids. CDR1 is SGHNT, CDR2 YYREEE, per germline (reference sequence). Between the trimmed V and J ends, which lost 0 bases and 6 bases, there was a span of 9 bases. Written as DNA, the CDR3 is TGTGCCAGCAGCTTGGGTGGAGGCGCCGGGGAGCTGTTTTTT. Its translation: CASSLGGGAGELFF.

J is TRBJ1-6 and V is TRBV5-1, with 11 nucleotides matching TRBD1. This CDR3 is built from 14 residues. V was clipped by 4 bases and J by 8 bases; unmatched bases: 2. Germline CDR1 reads SGHRS; CDR2 reads YFSETQ. CDR3 loop: CASSPGQGDSPLHF. The DNA of the CDR3 is TGCGCCAGCAGCCCGGGACAGGGGGATTCACCCCTCCACTTT.

The rearrangement joins TRBV7-2 to TRBJ2-5; TRBD2 is a possible D gene (7 bases). Per the germline V gene, CDR1 is SGHTA and CDR2 is FQGNSA. V lost 3 bases, J lost 5 bases, and 13 bases lay in between. CDR3 length: 14 amino acids. CDR3 sequence: CASSFGGPAETQYF. The CDR3 DNA sequence: TGTGCCAGCAGCTTCGGGGGGCCGGCCGAGACCCAGTACTTC.

The chain combines TRBV4-2 with TRBJ1-6, with D tentatively TRBD1 (5 bases). Germline CDR1 reads LGHNA; CDR2 reads YNFKEQ. The CDR3 runs to 15 residues. Trimming cost V 6 bases and J 10 bases, with 19 bases left between them. The DNA of the CDR3 is TGTGCCAGCAGTGGGGTCCCTGGCGGGGACTCACCCCTCCACTTT. Translated: CASSGVPGGDSPLHF.

The chain combines TRBV6-4 with TRBJ2-2; 11 bases fit TRBD1. From germline, CDR1 is MRHNA and CDR2 SNTAGT. The CDR3 has 17 residues. After removal of 8 bases from V and 3 bases from J, the junction contained 11 bases not matched to a gene. CDR3 DNA: TGTGCCAGCGCAACCGACGGGACAGGGGGACACACCGGGGAGCTGTTTTTT. This translates into CASATDGTGGHTGELFF.